Presented here are 3 T cell receptor beta chains from one specimen sequenced in a study of beta chain features in type 1 diabetes. Investigators reverse transcribed all isolated RNA, so they sequenced expressed TCRB transcripts. The repertoire was sequenced with immunoSEQ multiplex PCR; TCRdb's copy has only in-frame clones and lacks some. The sample holds more than 85,000 clones, 40% seen once. The sequenced sample consisted of stem cell memory CD4+ T cells from blood. The source of these receptors is a woman under 30 in good health.

The V gene is TRBV20-1, the J gene TRBJ2-7; D not resolved. The ends were cut back, 7 bases at V and 3 bases at J, with 10 bases in the middle. The CDR3 is 11 residues long. Germline V gives CDR1 DFQATT, CDR2 SNEGSKA (reference sequence). The CDR3 DNA is TGCAGTGTGTCGAGCGTCTACGAGCAGTACTTC. It is translated as CSVSSVYEQYF.

The J gene is TRBJ2-7, the V gene TRBV28, with D perhaps TRBD1 (5 bases). Germline V CDR1 and CDR2: MDHEN, SYDVKM. V lost 9 bases and J 5 bases, leaving 11 bases between the germline ends. CDR3 size: 11 residues. CDR3 sequence (DNA): TGTGCCAGTCAGCAGGGCCACGAGCAGTACTTC. Residues: CASQQGHEQYF.

The rearrangement uses TRBV7-9 and TRBJ2-1, with 10 bases matching TRBD1. Germline assignment: CDR1 SEHNR and CDR2 FQNEAQ (reference sequence). The CDR3 length is 15 residues. V shed 5 bases and J 3 bases; nucleotides not matched to a gene: 4. The CDR3 DNA sequence: TGTGCCAGCAGCCTGGGACAGGGGATCTACAATGAGCAGTTCTTC. Amino acid sequence: CASSLGQGIYNEQFF. The full variable domain, completed using reference TRBV7-9 and TRBJ2-1, is DTGVSQNPRHKITKRGQNVTFRCDPISEHNRLYWYRQTLGQGPEFLTYFQNEAQLEKSRLLSDRFSAERPKGSFSTLEIQRTEQGDSAMYLCASSLGQGIYNEQFFGPGTRLTVL.